The rows below give T cell receptor beta chains drawn from one sample of a study of shared clonotypes between healthy human individuals. Profiled with immunoSEQ multiplex PCR; TCRdb holds only in-frame clones, not every one. The profile shows about 870,000 clones, 80% to 95% of them singletons. The specimen sequenced was naive CD8+ T cells sorted from blood. The receptors originated from a man between 25 and 39 years old in good health. CDR3s include the opening cysteine and the closing phenylalanine or tryptophan. D genes are given only for firm matches. Clone size is not always given. Where it is, it says once, few, many or a class for expanded clones.

V gene,clone size,J gene,D gene,CDR3 protein,CDR3 DNA
TRBV5-4,-,TRBJ2-3,TRBD1,CASSTPSDRGPTDTQYF,TGTGCCAGCAGCACACCATCGGACAGGGGACCCACAGATACGCAGTATTTT
TRBV28,-,TRBJ1-2,TRBD1,CASTLSIDREVYGYTF,TGTGCCAGCACGCTCTCGATCGACAGGGAAGTCTATGGCTACACCTTC
TRBV7-8,-,TRBJ2-1,-,CASSLERFSRVGEQFF,TGTGCCAGCAGCTTAGAGAGGTTCTCCAGGGTGGGTGAGCAGTTCTTC
TRBV2,-,TRBJ2-7,TRBD1,CATPGDRDSYEQYF,TGTGCCACCCCAGGGGACAGGGACTCCTACGAGCAGTACTTC
TRBV29-1,-,TRBJ2-3,-,CSVEESVSPWDTQYF,TGCAGCGTTGAAGAGTCGGTTTCTCCGTGGGATACGCAGTATTTT
TRBV5-1,once,TRBJ2-5,-,CASSRIQDLQETQYF,TGCGCCAGCAGCCGGATACAGGATTTACAAGAGACCCAGTACTTC
TRBV19,once,TRBJ2-7,-,CASSLPSYEQYF,TGTGCCAGTAGTTTGCCGTCCTACGAGCAGTACTTC
TRBV29-1,-,TRBJ2-7,-,CSVEDRGRTYEQYF,TGCAGCGTTGAAGATCGGGGCAGGACCTACGAGCAGTACTTC
TRBV6-5,-,TRBJ2-7,-,CASKTRDIVYEQYF,TGTGCCAGCAAGACCCGGGACATCGTCTACGAGCAGTACTTC
TRBV27,-,TRBJ2-2,-,CASSPIALGELFF,TGTGCCAGCAGTCCTATAGCGCTCGGGGAGCTGTTTTTT